The present TCR beta chain was sequenced within a study of T-cell memory formation after mild COVID-19. Study-wide results and limits: Detection of some responders pre-infection suggested pre-existing cross-reactive memory T cells participated. CD8+ contracting clones occupied EMRA, while CD4+ ones occupied mainly CM and EM.

TCRdb re-analysed the 5' RACE reads in MiXCR, keeping a single row per CDR3 protein. Among 210,000 or so distinct CDR3 sequences listed, roughly a tenth were seen once. Worth noting for this clonotype: The antigen remains unidentified.

Germline V gene lookup returns CDR1 LGHNA and CDR2 YNFKEQ. The CDR3 totals 17 residues. Trimming removed 2 bases from V and 2 bases from J; junction bases left unmatched: 11. The chain joins TRBV4-2 to TRBJ1-1, with 7 bases lining up with TRBD1. Sequencing was done on a sample of PBMCs or a T cell subset sorted from them (not recorded which). This receptor was obtained from a young man who had mild COVID-19 (a few samples of this study predate the infection). Cell type and time point are not known. The CDR3 DNA reads as TGTGCCAGCAGCCAATTCCAGACAGGGTATACCAACACTGAAGCTTTCTTT. This translates into CASSQFQTGYTNTEAFF.